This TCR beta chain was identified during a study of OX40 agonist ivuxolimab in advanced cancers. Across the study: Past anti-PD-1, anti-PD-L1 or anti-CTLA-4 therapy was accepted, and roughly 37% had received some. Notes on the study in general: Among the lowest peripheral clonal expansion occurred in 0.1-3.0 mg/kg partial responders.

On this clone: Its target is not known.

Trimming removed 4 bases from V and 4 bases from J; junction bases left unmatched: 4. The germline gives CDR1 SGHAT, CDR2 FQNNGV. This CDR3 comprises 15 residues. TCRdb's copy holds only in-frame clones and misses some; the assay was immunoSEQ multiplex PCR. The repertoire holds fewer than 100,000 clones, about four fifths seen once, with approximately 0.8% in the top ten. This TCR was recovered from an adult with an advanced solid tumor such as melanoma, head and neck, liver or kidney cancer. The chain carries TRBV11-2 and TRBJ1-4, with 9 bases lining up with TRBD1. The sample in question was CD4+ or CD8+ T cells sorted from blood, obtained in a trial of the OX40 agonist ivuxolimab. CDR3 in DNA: TGTGCCAGCAGCTCACGGACAGGGGATAATGAAAAACTGTTTTTT. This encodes CASSSRTGDNEKLFF.